This TCR beta chain was recorded in a study of T cell changes during pregnancy in multiple sclerosis. Assay: immunoSEQ multiplex PCR; the TCRdb copy retains only in-frame clones and omits some. Of around 60,000 clones listed, around 93% are singletons. The starting material was CD4+ T cells from peripheral blood mononuclear cells, obtained before pregnancy. The sequence was collected from a female donor with multiple sclerosis, enrolled in a pregnancy study.

The CDR3 nucleotides read TGTGCCAGCAGTTACGTAGGGACAGGGGTCGACGAGCAGTACTTC. This translates into CASSYVGTGVDEQYF. The rearrangement joins TRBV6-5 to TRBJ2-7, with 10 bases identical to TRBD1. The CDR3 has 15 residues. With V trimmed by 2 bases and J by 5 bases, 6 bases remained unmatched. Germline lookup yields CDR1 MNHEY and CDR2 SVGAGI.